The 27 T cell receptor beta chains given below trace back to one sample, sequenced in a study of cytomegalovirus exposure and HLA in healthy donors (dated by TCRdb to about 2017). Library construction relied on the immunoSEQ multiplex PCR assay. A mixture of 60 forward primers for TCR Vbeta segments and 13 reverse primers for TCR Jbeta segments was used in the multiplex PCR. The source is immuneACCESS, and TCRdb retained only in-frame sequences with V and J called. Part of the clones is not carried over; for the studies checked, unresolved V genes explain less than half of this, and the remainder is unexplained. This sample's table contains 150,000 or so clones. The ten biggest clones cover 1.6% of the sample. The material sequenced was PBMCs. The receptors here all came from a woman between 45 and 60 years old in good health and CMV-seronegative.

V is TRBV5-8 and J is TRBJ2-7; 7 nucleotides align to TRBD1. With V trimmed by 4 bases and J by 0 bases, 4 bases remained unmatched. This CDR3 spans 14 amino acids. Germline assignment: CDR1 SGHTS and CDR2 YDEGEE. The CDR3: CASSRQGLSYEQYF. CDR3 bases: TGTGCCAGCAGCCGACAGGGTCTCTCCTACGAGCAGTACTTC.

The chain links TRBV2 to TRBJ2-5; maybe TRBD1 (5 bases). V was trimmed by 4 bases and J by 4 bases, leaving 10 bases between them. The CDR3 runs to 13 residues. Germline V gives CDR1 SNHLY, CDR2 FYNNEI. CDR3 DNA: TGTGCCAGCAGTGCAGGGTTCGGAGAGACCCAGTACTTC. Its translation is CASSAGFGETQYF.

The chain is built from TRBV19 and TRBJ1-2, with TRBD1 matching over 9 bases. Per germline, CDR1 LNHDA and CDR2 SQIVND (reference sequence). CDR3 length equals 15 residues. The V and J ends lost 5 bases and 1 base, in that order; junction bases with no gene match: 5. In nucleotides, the CDR3 is TGTGCCAGTAGTGTTCGGACAGGGGTTAACTATGGCTACACCTTC. Protein product: CASSVRTGVNYGYTF.

V is TRBV30 and J is TRBJ1-3, with 9 bases that match TRBD1. Trimming took 2 bases from V and 4 from J; bases not matched to a gene: 15. Germline-derived CDR1 and CDR2 are GTSNPN and SVGIG (reference sequence). CDR3 length equals 18 residues. The CDR3 reads CAWSTLRATGGKGNTIYF. The CDR3 DNA follows: TGTGCCTGGAGTACGCTCCGAGCCACAGGGGGCAAAGGAAACACCATATATTTT.

The chain links TRBV28 to TRBJ2-7; D remains unclear. From germline, CDR1 is MDHEN and CDR2 SYDVKM. The CDR3 runs 14 residues. V lost 4 bases and J 2 bases, leaving 12 bases between the germline ends. In DNA, the CDR3 is TGTGCCAGCAGTTCCTTTGCTACCCCCTACGAGCAGTACTTC. This sequence encodes CASSSFATPYEQYF.

The gene calls are TRBV28 and TRBJ1-1; D not certain. CDR3 length: 14 amino acids. Germline lookup yields CDR1 MDHEN and CDR2 SYDVKM. Trimming left V 7 bases short and J 2 bases short, with 14 bases between. CDR3 coding DNA: TGTGCCAGCACCAAGGACTTACCCAACACTGAAGCTTTCTTT. It yields the protein CASTKDLPNTEAFF.

DNA for the CDR3: TGTGCCAGCAGCTTGGGGTCGGGGGGGCGTTACGAGCAGTACTTC. Amino acid sequence: CASSLGSGGRYEQYF. V gene TRBV5-4 combines with J gene TRBJ2-7, with 8 bases lining up with TRBD2. Germline V gives CDR1 SGHNT, CDR2 YYREEE (reference sequence). There are 15 residues in the CDR3. After removal of 0 bases from V and 4 bases from J, the junction contained 6 bases not matched to a gene.

The chain has TRBV5-4 and TRBJ2-5; D ambiguous. Germline-derived CDR1 and CDR2 are SGHNT and YYREEE (reference sequence). The V end lost 4 bases, the J end lost 2 bases, and 9 bases lay between the germline ends. The CDR3 contains 13 residues. CDR3 bases: TGTGCCAGCAGCCCATTCCAGCAAGAGACCCAGTACTTC. Translation: CASSPFQQETQYF. The whole variable domain, remainder taken from reference TRBV5-4 and TRBJ2-5, is ETGVTQSPTHLIKTRGQQVTLRCSSQSGHNTVSWYQQALGQGPQFIFQYYREEENGRGNFPPRFSGLQFPNYSSELNVNALELDDSALYLCASSPFQQETQYFGPGTRLLVL.

This rearrangement joins TRBV7-6 to TRBJ2-1, with TRBD2 matching over 9 bases. Germline trimming cut 1 base from V and 6 bases from J; bases unmatched to any gene: 10. Looked up from germline, CDR1 is SGHVS and CDR2 is FNYEAQ. The CDR3 loop spans 17 amino acids. The chain's CDR3 is CASSLGLIAGDGNEQFF. In DNA form, the CDR3 reads TGTGCCAGCAGCTTAGGACTGATAGCGGGAGACGGCAATGAGCAGTTCTTC.

The rearrangement uses TRBV5-6 and TRBJ1-6; 7 positions match TRBD1. From germline, CDR1 is SGHDT and CDR2 YYEEEE. V lost 4 bases to trimming and J lost 9 bases; unmatched junction nucleotides: 4. This CDR3 spans 13 amino acids. As DNA, the CDR3 is TGTGCCAGCAGCGACAGGGAAGGTTCACCCCTCCACTTT. It encodes CASSDREGSPLHF. The whole variable domain, filled in from reference TRBV5-6 and TRBJ1-6, reads DAGVTQSPTHLIKTRGQQVTLRCSPKSGHDTVSWYQQALGQGPQFIFQYYEEEERQRGNFPDRFSGHQFPNYSSELNVNALLLGDSALYLCASSDREGSPLHFGNGTRLTVT.

The chain has TRBV6-1 and TRBJ1-5; 7 bases agree with TRBD1. There are 14 residues in the CDR3. CDR1 and CDR2 from the germline V gene are MNHNS and SASEGT. V trimming: 4 bases; J trimming: 4 bases; junction bases outside the gene matches: 4. The CDR3 is CASSVGTVNQPQHF. The CDR3 nucleotides read TGTGCCAGCAGTGTCGGGACAGTTAATCAGCCCCAGCATTTT.

The chain has TRBV19 and TRBJ2-7; 14 nucleotides align to TRBD2. After removal of 5 bases from V and 7 bases from J, the junction contained 4 bases not matched to a gene. Germline CDR1 and CDR2: LNHDA and SQIVND (reference sequence). This CDR3 is built from 14 residues. The CDR3 nucleotides read TGTGCCAGTAGTTCCGGGACTAGCGGGAGTGAGCAGTACTTC. This sequence encodes CASSSGTSGSEQYF.

CDR3 in DNA: TGTGCCAGCAGTTCACTAGCGGGAGGGCCGGCGGAGACCCAGTACTTC. Amino acid sequence: CASSSLAGGPAETQYF. The chain couples TRBV27 to TRBJ2-5; 13 bases are a match to TRBD2. With 4 bases clipped from V and 5 bases from J, the junction kept 7 bases outside the gene matches. Germline V gives CDR1 MNHEY, CDR2 SMNVEV (reference sequence). The CDR3 totals 16 residues.

The chain combines TRBV19 with TRBJ2-2; TRBD2 agrees at 15 bases. The V gene's germline CDR1 is LNHDA and CDR2 SQIVND (reference sequence). The V gene end was trimmed by 8 bases and the J gene end by 6 bases; junction bases not matched to a gene: 4. The CDR3 extends over 15 amino acids. CDR3 sequence (DNA): TGTGCCAGTTCGGGACTAGCGGGGGGCCCCGGGGAGCTGTTTTTT. The encoded protein is CASSGLAGGPGELFF.

V usage is TRBV28 and J usage is TRBJ1-3; D ambiguous. The ends were cut back, 8 bases at V and 0 bases at J, with 11 bases in the middle. CDR1 is MDHEN and CDR2 is SYDVKM in the germline V gene. The CDR3 covers 14 residues. The CDR3 bases are TGTGCCAGCTCTGACATCCTCTCTGGAAACACCATATATTTT. Protein sequence: CASSDILSGNTIYF.

Comment on this clone: The same CDR3 also results from other DNA sequences found in this sample. This chain uses TRBV28 with TRBJ1-5; 7 bases align to TRBD1. Germline V gene data show CDR1 as MDHEN and CDR2 as SYDVKM. CDR3 length: 14 amino acids. The V gene end was trimmed by 4 bases and the J gene end by 5 bases; junction bases not matched to a gene: 5. The DNA of the CDR3 is TGTGCCAGCAGTTCCATCCAGGGGGATCAGCCCCAGCATTTT. Amino acid sequence: CASSSIQGDQPQHF.

The rearrangement joins TRBV5-5 to TRBJ2-1, with 10 bases that match TRBD2. This CDR3 is 13 amino acids long. In germline, CDR1 is SGHKS, CDR2 YYEKEE (reference sequence). The trim removed 3 bases at V and 16 bases at J, leaving 10 bases unmatched. DNA for the CDR3: TGTGCCAGCAGCTCCGGGACTAGCGCCTCGTCTTTCTTC. Translating gives CASSSGTSASSFF.

The rearrangement joins TRBV5-1 to TRBJ1-1; TRBD1 is a possible D gene (6 bases). CDR1 SGHRS and CDR2 YFSETQ come from the germline V gene. V lost 3 bases to trimming and J lost 5 bases, with 17 bases between them. This CDR3 has 15 residues. CDR3 residues: CASSSPWRGGTEAFF. The CDR3 DNA is TGCGCCAGCAGCTCCCCCTGGAGGGGGGGAACTGAAGCTTTCTTT.

The chain is built from TRBV10-1 and TRBJ1-1, with TRBD1 as a possible D gene (5 bases). Germline V CDR1 and CDR2: WNHNN, SYGVQD (reference sequence). The CDR3 is made up of 13 amino acids. V was trimmed by 5 bases and J by 1 base, leaving 8 bases between them. The CDR3 protein is CASSPQGNTEAFF. CDR3 sequence (DNA): TGCGCCAGCAGTCCCCAGGGGAACACTGAAGCTTTCTTT.

In DNA, the CDR3 is TGTGCCAGCAGTAAATCCAAGGACTCCGATCGGCGACTGTTTTTT. This gives the protein CASSKSKDSDRRLFF. The chain employs TRBV28 and TRBJ1-4; D remains unclear. The germline V and J ends were trimmed by 5 bases and 13 bases, with 23 bases remaining between them. Germline V gene data show CDR1 as MDHEN and CDR2 as SYDVKM. The CDR3 loop spans 15 amino acids.

This chain uses TRBV9 with TRBJ2-3, with D uncertain. The V gene's germline CDR1 is SGDLS and CDR2 YYNGEE. V dropped 3 bases and J dropped 2 bases, with 13 bases sitting between them. The CDR3 contains 15 residues. In DNA form, the CDR3 reads TGTGCCAGCAGCGCCGGAGACCAACTCACAGATACGCAGTATTTT. Encoded protein: CASSAGDQLTDTQYF.

J is TRBJ2-3 and V is TRBV4-2; D is unresolved. Trimming took 3 bases from V and 6 from J, leaving 7 bases between them. The CDR3 extends over 12 amino acids. Germline V gene sequence: CDR1 LGHNA, CDR2 YNFKEQ. The CDR3 protein is CASSQARDTQYF. CDR3 coding DNA: TGTGCCAGCAGCCAGGCCAGGGATACGCAGTATTTT.

The chain couples TRBV9 to TRBJ2-1; maybe TRBD1 (6 bases). Deletions cut 3 bases from V and 7 bases from J, with 8 bases between. Germline CDR1 reads SGDLS; CDR2 reads YYNGEE. The CDR3 extends over 12 amino acids. CDR3 sequence: CASSDRVNEQFF. In DNA form, the CDR3 reads TGTGCCAGCAGCGACAGGGTTAATGAGCAGTTCTTC. The full variable domain, completed using reference TRBV9 and TRBJ2-1, is DSGVTQTPKHLITATGQRVTLRCSPRSGDLSVYWYQQSLDQGLQFLIQYYNGEERAKGNILERFSAQQFPDLHSELNLSSLELGDSALYFCASSDRVNEQFFGPGTRLTVL.

V is TRBV19 and J is TRBJ1-5, with unresolved D. Germline values: CDR1 LNHDA, CDR2 SQIVND (reference sequence). CDR3 length: 11 amino acids. V was trimmed by 8 bases and J by 7 bases, leaving 9 bases between them. In nucleotides, the CDR3 is TGTGCCAGTTACTCGGGGCAGCCCCAGCATTTT. It specifies CASYSGQPQHF.

This chain uses TRBV2 with TRBJ2-5, with TRBD2 identical over 11 bases. Germline CDR1 is SNHLY and CDR2 is FYNNEI. V lost 5 bases, J lost 4 bases, and 3 bases stayed unmatched. The CDR3 has 14 amino acids. The CDR3 nucleotides are TGTGCCAGCAGTTTACTAGCGGGAGTAGAGACCCAGTACTTC. This sequence encodes CASSLLAGVETQYF.

CDR3 sequence (DNA): TGCGCCAGCAGCTCCAGACAGGGATCCTACGAGCAGTACTTC. It is translated as CASSSRQGSYEQYF. J is TRBJ2-7 and V is TRBV5-1, with 7 bases aligning to TRBD1. J lost 1 base, V lost 3 bases, and 4 bases had no gene match. Germline V gene sequence: CDR1 SGHRS, CDR2 YFSETQ. The CDR3 sequence is 14 residues long.

The chain employs TRBV9 and TRBJ2-3; the D gene is possibly TRBD2 (6 bases). Germline CDR1 is SGDLS and CDR2 is YYNGEE. This CDR3 is built from 17 residues. Trimming took off 1 base at V and 0 bases at J, with 15 bases between the two ends. This chain's CDR3 is CASSVMPWDFSTDTQYF. In DNA form, the CDR3 reads TGTGCCAGCAGCGTAATGCCGTGGGACTTCAGCACAGATACGCAGTATTTT.